This T cell receptor (beta chain) was sequenced during a study of OX40 agonist ivuxolimab in advanced cancers. Study at large: The drug used for patients, ivuxolimab, was an agonistic anti-OX40 (CD134) antibody. Dosing consisted of intravenous ivuxolimab at 0.01 to 10 mg/kg every 2 weeks.

TCRdb's table, derived via immunoSEQ multiplex PCR, lists solely in-frame clones and lacks some. The sample has approximately 80,000 clones, 89% seen once. Germline V CDR1 and CDR2: MDHEN, SYDVKM. The CDR3 sequence is 15 residues long. Losses at the gene ends were 6 bases for V and 6 bases for J; bases not matched to a gene: 11. The source material was CD4+ or CD8+ T cells sorted from blood, sampled in a trial of the OX40 agonist ivuxolimab. The receptor was isolated from an adult with an advanced solid tumor such as melanoma, head and neck, liver or kidney cancer. V is TRBV28 and J is TRBJ2-4, with 7 bases aligning to TRBD2. CDR3 protein: CASSPSSGTTNIQYF. The CDR3 region has the DNA TGTGCCAGCAGCCCCTCGTCCGGGACTACAAACATTCAGTACTTC.